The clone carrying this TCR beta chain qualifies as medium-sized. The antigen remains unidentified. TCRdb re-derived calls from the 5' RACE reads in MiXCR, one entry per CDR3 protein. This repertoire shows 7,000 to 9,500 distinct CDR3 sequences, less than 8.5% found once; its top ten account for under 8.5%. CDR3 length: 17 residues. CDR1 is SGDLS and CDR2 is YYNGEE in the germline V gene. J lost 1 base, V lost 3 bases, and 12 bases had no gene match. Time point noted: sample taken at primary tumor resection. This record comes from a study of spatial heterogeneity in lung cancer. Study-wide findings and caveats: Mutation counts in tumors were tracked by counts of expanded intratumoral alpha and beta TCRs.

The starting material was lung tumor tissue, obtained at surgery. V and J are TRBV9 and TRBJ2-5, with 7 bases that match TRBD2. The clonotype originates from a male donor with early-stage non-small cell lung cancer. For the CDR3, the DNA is TGTGCCAGCAGCGGGGGAGGGGCCGCGGGCGTCCAAGAGACCCAGTACTTC. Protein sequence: CASSGGGAAGVQETQYF. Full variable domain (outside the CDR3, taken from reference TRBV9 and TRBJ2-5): DSGVTQTPKHLITATGQRVTLRCSPRSGDLSVYWYQQSLDQGLQFLIQYYNGEERAKGNILERFSAQQFPDLHSELNLSSLELGDSALYFCASSGGGAAGVQETQYFGPGTRLLVL.